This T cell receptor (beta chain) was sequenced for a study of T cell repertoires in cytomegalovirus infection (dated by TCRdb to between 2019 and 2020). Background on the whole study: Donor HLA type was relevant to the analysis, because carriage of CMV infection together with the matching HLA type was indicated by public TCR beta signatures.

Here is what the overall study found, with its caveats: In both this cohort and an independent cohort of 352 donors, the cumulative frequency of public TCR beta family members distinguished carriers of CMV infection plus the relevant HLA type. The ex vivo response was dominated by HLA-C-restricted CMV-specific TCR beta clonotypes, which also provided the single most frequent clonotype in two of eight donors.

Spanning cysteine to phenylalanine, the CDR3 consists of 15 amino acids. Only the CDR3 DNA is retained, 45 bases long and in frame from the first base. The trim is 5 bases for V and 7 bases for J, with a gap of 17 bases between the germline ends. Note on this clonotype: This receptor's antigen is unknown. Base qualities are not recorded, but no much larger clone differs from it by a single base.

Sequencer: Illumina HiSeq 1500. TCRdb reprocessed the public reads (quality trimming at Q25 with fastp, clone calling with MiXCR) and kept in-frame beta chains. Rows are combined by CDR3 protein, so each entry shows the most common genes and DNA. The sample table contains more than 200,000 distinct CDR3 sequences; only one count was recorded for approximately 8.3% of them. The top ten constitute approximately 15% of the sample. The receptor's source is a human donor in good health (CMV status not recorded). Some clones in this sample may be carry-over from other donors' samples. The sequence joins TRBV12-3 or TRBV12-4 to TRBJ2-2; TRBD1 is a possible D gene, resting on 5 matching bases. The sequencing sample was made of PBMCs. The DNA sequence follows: TGTGCCAGCAGTCACGGTGGCAGGGTAAACGGGGAGCTGTTTTTT. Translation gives CASSHGGRVNGELFF.